Following are 18 T cell receptor beta chains from one sample sequenced in a study of blood T cell repertoires in COVID-19. TCRdb's copy holds only in-frame clones and misses some; the assay was immunoSEQ multiplex PCR. The data show 180,000 or so clones, 86% seen once. Sequencing used peripheral blood. These receptors all stem from a woman in her 30s with active or convalescent COVID-19.

V usage is TRBV30 and J usage is TRBJ1-5; the D is unclear. The CDR3 has 13 residues. Trimming shortened V by 4 bases and J by 3 bases, and 10 bases separated the two germline ends. The germline V gene has CDR1 GTSNPN and CDR2 SVGIG (reference sequence). CDR3 in amino acids: CAWTEGFNQPQHF. The CDR3 DNA follows: TGTGCCTGGACGGAGGGATTCAATCAGCCCCAGCATTTT.

V usage is TRBV5-6 and J usage is TRBJ2-3, with a possible D match to TRBD2 (6 bases). The CDR3 runs 13 residues. The V and J ends lost 4 bases and 3 bases respectively, with 9 bases between them. Looked up from germline, CDR1 is SGHDT and CDR2 is YYEEEE. The CDR3 sequence: CASSLLATDTQYF. In DNA, the CDR3 is TGTGCCAGCAGCCTACTAGCAACAGATACGCAGTATTTT.

The chain has TRBV19 and TRBJ2-3; 12 nucleotides line up with TRBD2. Unmatched junction bases numbered 20, after V lost 1 base and J lost 3 bases. In germline, CDR1 is LNHDA, CDR2 SQIVND (reference sequence). The CDR3 spans 22 residues. CDR3 bases: TGTGCCAGTAGTATAGGGCCCATGCCCCCCCCCGGACTAGCGGGGTGGACAGATACGCAGTATTTT. It specifies CASSIGPMPPPGLAGWTDTQYF.

The genes are TRBV9 and TRBJ1-2, with 9 nucleotides matching TRBD1. The CDR3 runs 13 residues. V lost 3 bases, J lost 8 bases, and 5 bases stayed unmatched. Germline assignment: CDR1 SGDLS and CDR2 YYNGEE. CDR3: CASSAQGAWGYTF. Written as DNA, the CDR3 is TGTGCCAGCAGCGCACAGGGGGCGTGGGGCTACACCTTC. Supplemented by reference TRBV9 and TRBJ1-2, the full variable domain reads DSGVTQTPKHLITATGQRVTLRCSPRSGDLSVYWYQQSLDQGLQFLIQYYNGEERAKGNILERFSAQQFPDLHSELNLSSLELGDSALYFCASSAQGAWGYTFGSGTRLTVV.

The V call is TRBV30, the J call TRBJ2-4; the D gene is possibly TRBD2 (7 bases). Trimming took off 1 base at V and 7 bases at J, with 11 bases between the two ends. The CDR3 totals 13 residues. Germline V gives CDR1 GTSNPN, CDR2 SVGIG (reference sequence). CDR3 sequence (DNA): TGTGCCTGGAGTGAAGGGGGGGATAACATTCAGTACTTC. Translated: CAWSEGGDNIQYF.

The J gene is TRBJ1-4, the V gene TRBV5-1, with TRBD1 identical over 9 bases. V shed 3 bases and J 7 bases; nucleotides not matched to a gene: 4. Germline V gene sequence: CDR1 SGHRS, CDR2 YFSETQ. The CDR3 sequence is 14 residues long. The CDR3, as DNA: TGCGCCAGCAGCTGGGGGACAGGGAGTGAAAAACTGTTTTTT. Encoded protein: CASSWGTGSEKLFF.

The V and J genes are TRBV24-1 and TRBJ2-1, with 9 nucleotides matching TRBD2. Trimming took 1 base from V and 3 from J; bases not matched to a gene: 0. Germline lookup yields CDR1 KGHDR and CDR2 SFDVKD. This CDR3 region has 15 residues. The CDR3 bases are TGTGCCACCAGTGATTTTAGCGGGGGCTACAATGAGCAGTTCTTC. Protein product: CATSDFSGGYNEQFF.

The chain uses TRBV7-2 and TRBJ2-2, with a tentative D call TRBD2 (6 bases). The CDR3 sequence is 14 residues long. V lost 4 bases to trimming and J lost 4 bases, with 10 bases between them. In germline, CDR1 is SGHTA, CDR2 FQGNSA. The CDR3 reads CASSSSGGTGELFF. CDR3 nucleotide sequence: TGTGCCAGCAGCTCATCCGGGGGCACCGGGGAGCTGTTTTTT. The full variable domain, in which reference TRBV7-2 and TRBJ2-2 provide the parts outside the CDR3, is GAGVSQSPSNKVTEKGKDVELRCDPISGHTALYWYRQSLGQGLEFLIYFQGNSAPDKSGLPSDRFSAERTGGSVSTLTIQRTQQEDSAVYLCASSSSGGTGELFFGEGSRLTVL.

The CDR3 DNA reads TGTGCCAGCTCACCACCCATGAGGGGGTACCAAGAGACCCAGTACTTC. The encoded protein is CASSPPMRGYQETQYF. The chain recombines TRBV18 with TRBJ2-5, with D possibly TRBD1 on 6 matching bases. Deletions cut 0 bases from V and 0 bases from J, with 11 bases between. CDR3 length: 16 residues. Germline-derived CDR1 and CDR2 are KGHSH and LQKENI.

This clone was seen a few times. This chain joins TRBV5-4 and TRBJ2-2; 7 positions match TRBD2. The CDR3 consists of 17 residues. J was trimmed by 2 bases and V by 1 base; bases with no gene match: 8. The germline V gene encodes CDR1 SGHNT and CDR2 YYREEE (reference sequence). The CDR3 DNA is TGTGCCAGCAGCTTGTTAGGGGAGGGGAGAAACACCGGGGAGCTGTTTTTT. This encodes CASSLLGEGRNTGELFF.

The genes are TRBV5-1 and TRBJ2-7; D may be TRBD1 (5 bases). Germline V lookup: CDR1 SGHRS, CDR2 YFSETQ. The CDR3 is made up of 20 amino acids. V was shortened by 7 bases and J by 7 bases, with 39 bases between the two germline ends. The chain's CDR3 is CASAREAVEPRGSFGVEQYF. In DNA, the CDR3 is TGCGCCAGCGCACGAGAAGCTGTGGAGCCTAGGGGCTCATTCGGTGTAGAGCAGTACTTC.

The chain links TRBV18 to TRBJ1-2, with 8 bases matching TRBD1. J gave up 4 bases and V 6 bases, and 10 bases lay outside the gene matches. The CDR3 spans 15 residues. The germline V gene encodes CDR1 KGHSH and CDR2 LQKENI. In DNA form, the CDR3 reads TGTGCCAGCTCGGAGACTTGGGGACAGGTCTATGGCTACACCTTC. Protein product: CASSETWGQVYGYTF.

This clone was observed once. The V and J genes are TRBV11-3 and TRBJ1-2; no reliable D call. V was pared by 5 bases and J by 2 bases, with 15 bases between. The CDR3 is 15 residues long. The V gene's germline CDR1 is SGHNT and CDR2 YENEEA. The CDR3 reads CASSPGWRANYGYTF. The CDR3 DNA sequence: TGTGCCAGCAGCCCTGGATGGAGGGCGAACTATGGCTACACCTTC.

This clone was counted a single time. The chain carries TRBV4-1 and TRBJ2-1, with D uncertain. Trimming took off 0 bases at V and 7 bases at J, with 16 bases between the two ends. CDR1 and CDR2 (germline): MGHRA, YSYEKL. The CDR3 is made up of 16 amino acids. This CDR3 is CASSQDPPKTENEQFF. The CDR3 bases are TGCGCCAGCAGCCAAGATCCACCTAAAACTGAGAATGAGCAGTTCTTC.

This chain links TRBV6-5 with TRBJ2-3; no clear D gene. This CDR3 has 15 amino acids. V was shortened by 2 bases and J by 1 base, with 10 bases between the two germline ends. In germline, CDR1 is MNHEY, CDR2 SVGAGI. The CDR3 DNA reads TGTGCCAGCAGTTACAGAGCTTCTCGCACAGATACGCAGTATTTT. It translates to CASSYRASRTDTQYF.

V usage is TRBV19 and J usage is TRBJ2-1; 12 bases align to TRBD2. J gave up 4 bases and V 5 bases, and 9 bases lay outside the gene matches. The CDR3 runs 17 residues. From germline, CDR1 is LNHDA and CDR2 SQIVND (reference sequence). In DNA, the CDR3 is TGTGCCAGTAGTTCTCGTCGACTAGCGGGGGAATACAATGAGCAGTTCTTC. It yields the protein CASSSRRLAGEYNEQFF. Based on the CDR3 plus reference TRBV19 and TRBJ2-1, the full variable domain is DGGITQSPKYLFRKEGQNVTLSCEQNLNHDAMYWYRQDPGQGLRLIYYSQIVNDFQKGDIAEGYSVSREKKESFPLTVTSAQKNPTAFYLCASSSRRLAGEYNEQFFGPGTRLTVL.

The table lists this clone with many counts. The genes are TRBV27 and TRBJ2-1; 10 bases are shared with TRBD1. In germline, CDR1 is MNHEY, CDR2 SMNVEV (reference sequence). The V gene end was trimmed by 0 bases and the J gene end by 0 bases; junction bases not matched to a gene: 5. This CDR3 is 18 amino acids long. CDR3 sequence: CASSLSGQGPSSYNEQFF. For the CDR3, the DNA is TGTGCCAGCAGTTTATCGGGACAGGGGCCGAGCTCCTACAATGAGCAGTTCTTC.

This sequence joins TRBV30 and TRBJ2-7; a weak D match, TRBD1 (5 bases). Germline V gene data show CDR1 as GTSNPN and CDR2 as SVGIG (reference sequence). The CDR3 contains 14 residues. V was clipped by 0 bases and J by 2 bases, with 11 bases between them. CDR3 residues: CAWSVVRQTYEQYF. In DNA form, the CDR3 reads TGTGCCTGGAGTGTAGTTCGACAGACCTACGAGCAGTACTTC.